This T cell receptor beta chain was sequenced in a study of blood T cell repertoires in COVID-19. This CDR3 is built from 13 residues. V was cut by 5 bases and J by 6 bases, with 15 bases left in between. Per germline, CDR1 GTSNPN and CDR2 SVGIG (reference sequence). The data were produced by immunoSEQ multiplex PCR, yet TCRdb's version contains in-frame clones alone and is incomplete. The sample yields some 150,000 clones, 84% seen once. This rearrangement joins TRBV30 to TRBJ2-3; D not resolved. Source material: peripheral blood. This TCR was sampled from a man in his forties or fifties who had recovered from COVID-19. DNA for the CDR3: TGTGCCTGGGTGCGGTTCCGGGTGGATACGCAGTATTTT. Its protein product is CAWVRFRVDTQYF. Full variable domain (rest looked up from reference TRBV30 and TRBJ2-3): SQTIHQWPATLVQPVGSPLSLECTVEGTSNPNLYWYRQAAGRGLQLLFYSVGIGQISSEVPQNLSASRPQDRQFILSSKKLLLSDSGFYLCAWVRFRVDTQYFGPGTRLTVL.